The T cell receptor beta chain described here comes from a study of cytomegalovirus exposure and HLA in healthy donors. About the research overall: Later, an analysis reported that the 95 to 150 validation repertoires had used the same platform as the approximately 720 first-cohort repertoires.

Sequencing used immunoSEQ multiplex PCR; TCRdb keeps in-frame clones, though not all of them. The table shows about 120,000 clones, with 89% occurring only once. Germline V gene sequence: CDR1 ENHRY, CDR2 SYGVKD. The V end lost 4 bases, the J end lost 0 bases, and 18 bases lay between the germline ends. The CDR3 covers 17 residues. This clone was counted ten times or more. The sequencing input was PBMCs. The rearrangement uses TRBV10-3 and TRBJ1-2, with D possibly TRBD1 on 5 matching bases. The receptor comes from a woman between 18 and 29 years old in good health and CMV-seronegative. The CDR3 DNA reads as TGTGCCATCAGTGTGGGGGAAGGGAGGATATCTAACTATGGCTACACCTTC. Protein: CAISVGEGRISNYGYTF.